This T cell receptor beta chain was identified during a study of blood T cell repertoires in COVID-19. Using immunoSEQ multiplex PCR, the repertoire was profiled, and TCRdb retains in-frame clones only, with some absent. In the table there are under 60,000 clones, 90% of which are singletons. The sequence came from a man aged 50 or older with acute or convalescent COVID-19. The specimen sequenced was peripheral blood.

The CDR3 DNA reads as TGTGCTAGTGGTCTCTCATCAGCGGGAGGGCTTCAGTTCTTC. Translation gives CASGLSSAGGLQFF. The gene calls are TRBV12-5 and TRBJ2-1, with 10 bases fitting TRBD2. Looked up from germline, CDR1 is LGHNT and CDR2 is FRNRAP. This CDR3 contains 14 residues. The J segment lost 13 bases and the V segment lost 5 bases, leaving 11 bases of the junction unmatched.